Described below is a single T cell receptor (beta chain) sequence and its context. The protocol was immunoSEQ multiplex PCR, while the TCRdb copy is restricted to in-frame clones and leaves out a portion. The sample shows more than 100,000 clones, roughly 91% of them seen only once. This specimen comes from a study of control samples from healthy donors and cancer patients. Sequencing input: PBMCs. The TCR was taken from a man over 45 with head and neck cancer.

The CDR3 reads CASSFGTSGRFSYNEQFF. DNA for the CDR3: TGCGCCAGCAGCTTTGGGACTAGCGGGAGGTTCTCCTACAATGAGCAGTTCTTC. The chain carries TRBV5-1 and TRBJ2-1; 15 bases map to TRBD2. The CDR3 has 18 residues. Trimming at V came to 2 bases and at J to 0 bases, leaving 3 bases not matched to a gene. Germline CDR1 reads SGHRS; CDR2 reads YFSETQ.